This is a list of T cell receptor beta chains from one sample in a study of Ad26.COV2.S vaccination and SARS-CoV-2 variants. Assay used: immunoSEQ multiplex PCR; TCRdb lists only in-frame clones, some missing. Of about 280,000 clones listed, around 87% are singletons. Sequences were derived from peripheral blood, sampled in a trial of Ad26.COV2.S vaccine versus placebo. The source is a person between 18 and 65 years old who received the Ad26.COV2.S COVID-19 vaccine or a placebo. CDR3s include the opening cysteine and the closing phenylalanine or tryptophan. A D gene is named only where the DNA matches it firmly. Not all rows give a size; the values are once, few, many and, for expanded clones, a class.

j_call d_call clone_size v_call cdr3_aa cdr3_nt
TRBJ2-7 TRBD1 NA TRBV18 CASSPGAGGSYEQYF TGTGCCAGCTCACCAGGTGCAGGGGGCTCCTACGAGCAGTACTTC
TRBJ2-1 TRBD1 NA TRBV7-9 CASSFVTGVIEQFF TGTGCCAGCAGCTTCGTGACAGGGGTAATTGAGCAGTTCTTC
TRBJ2-7 TRBD1 NA TRBV11-1 CASSPTLDRGAYEQYF TGTGCCAGCAGCCCTACACTGGACAGGGGCGCCTACGAGCAGTACTTC
TRBJ2-1 TRBD1 NA TRBV25-1 CASSDTGTGYYNEQFF TGTGCCAGCAGTGACACCGGGACAGGGTACTACAATGAGCAGTTCTTC
TRBJ2-7 TRBD2 NA TRBV29-1 CSVTMPGLALEQYF TGCAGCGTCACCATGCCGGGACTAGCCCTCGAGCAGTACTTC
TRBJ1-2 NA NA TRBV28 CASSPRQAGYTF TGTGCCAGCAGTCCAAGACAGGCAGGCTACACCTTC
TRBJ1-2 NA NA TRBV12-3/TRBV12-4 CASSSDSYGYTF TGTGCCAGCAGTTCGGACAGCTATGGCTACACCTTC
TRBJ1-1 NA NA TRBV12-3/TRBV12-4 CASSFGQNTEAFF TGTGCCAGCAGTTTTGGACAGAACACTGAAGCTTTCTTT
TRBJ2-3 TRBD2 NA TRBV7-2 CASSSPGLAGTDTQYF TGTGCCAGCAGCTCACCGGGACTAGCGGGCACAGATACGCAGTATTTT
TRBJ2-5 NA NA TRBV6-5 CASSLHPLYQETQYF TGTGCCAGCAGCTTACACCCCCTTTACCAAGAGACCCAGTACTTC
TRBJ2-7 TRBD1 once TRBV4-2 CASSKGQGPPCEQYF TGTGCCAGCAGCAAAGGACAGGGCCCGCCGTGCGAGCAGTACTTC
TRBJ2-2 NA NA TRBV9 CASSVDYTGELFF TGTGCCAGCAGCGTAGACTACACCGGGGAGCTGTTTTTT
TRBJ1-2 TRBD1 NA TRBV5-6 CASRGTEYGYTF TGTGCCAGCCGGGGGACAGAATATGGCTACACCTTC
TRBJ2-5 NA NA TRBV2 CASSKPRQETQYF TGTGCCAGCAGTAAACCCCGCCAAGAGACCCAGTACTTC
TRBJ2-3 NA once TRBV9 CASSVAQGSTDTQYF TGTGCCAGCAGCGTAGCTCAAGGTAGCACAGATACGCAGTATTTT
TRBJ1-1 TRBD1 NA TRBV7-8 CASSFPYDRGDTEAFF TGTGCCAGCAGCTTCCCCTATGACAGGGGGGACACTGAAGCTTTCTTT
TRBJ2-5 NA NA TRBV15 CATSRSPEETQYF TGTGCCACCAGCAGATCGCCCGAAGAGACCCAGTACTTC
TRBJ2-2 NA few TRBV7-9 CASSGTPWAGELFF TGTGCCAGCAGCGGGACTCCTTGGGCCGGGGAGCTGTTTTTT
TRBJ2-7 NA few TRBV10-1 CASSEGWGGEQYF TGCGCCAGCAGTGAAGGGTGGGGCGGCGAGCAGTACTTC
TRBJ2-1 TRBD1 NA TRBV7-9 CASSSGTGTNEQFF TGTGCCAGCAGCTCCGGGACAGGCACCAATGAGCAGTTCTTC
TRBJ2-2 NA many TRBV29-1 CSVGEFGGGELFF TGCAGCGTTGGTGAATTTGGAGGGGGGGAGCTGTTTTTT
TRBJ1-2 TRBD1 NA TRBV11-2 CASSATGTGGNYGYTF TGTGCCAGCAGCGCGACCGGGACAGGGGGCAACTATGGCTACACCTTC
TRBJ2-5 NA NA TRBV27 CASSFLASQETQYF TGTGCCAGCAGTTTCTTGGCCAGCCAAGAGACCCAGTACTTC
TRBJ1-5 TRBD1 NA TRBV7-6 CASSFGTGGNQPQHF TGTGCCAGCAGCTTCGGGACAGGGGGTAATCAGCCCCAGCATTTT
TRBJ1-1 NA NA TRBV7-9 CASSLSHTEAFF TGTGCCAGCAGCCTCAGCCACACTGAAGCTTTCTTT
TRBJ1-1 NA few TRBV2 CASSDLTGTNTEAFF TGTGCCAGCAGTGATTTGACAGGCACGAACACTGAAGCTTTCTTT
TRBJ2-5 NA NA TRBV7-6 CASSLGFKTQAFRNTQYF TGTGCCAGCAGCTTAGGGTTCAAGACACAAGCATTCAGGAATACCCAGTACTTC
TRBJ2-2 NA few TRBV4-2 CASSQEGPGIMTGELFF TGTGCCAGCAGCCAAGAAGGTCCCGGGATTATGACCGGGGAGCTGTTTTTT
TRBJ2-7 TRBD2 NA TRBV18 CASSPGAGVPYEQYF TGTGCCAGCTCACCTGGAGCGGGGGTCCCCTACGAGCAGTACTTC
TRBJ1-1 NA NA TRBV29-1 CSVWGQNTEAFF TGCAGCGTTTGGGGACAGAACACTGAAGCTTTCTTT
TRBJ2-3 NA NA TRBV29-1 CSVDFVTGLDTQYF TGCAGCGTTGATTTCGTAACAGGGTTGGATACGCAGTATTTT
TRBJ1-3 NA NA TRBV6-5 CASKLEAGNTIYF TGTGCCAGCAAGTTGGAGGCTGGAAACACCATATATTTT
TRBJ2-5 TRBD1 NA TRBV2 CASRKMPDRAVIGTQYF TGTGCCAGCAGGAAGATGCCCGACAGGGCTGTGATTGGGACCCAGTACTTC
TRBJ1-2 NA NA TRBV25-1 CASAGVDLRGYTF TGTGCCAGTGCAGGGGTTGACCTGAGAGGCTACACCTTC
TRBJ2-5 NA NA TRBV4-1 CASSPQASGRETQYF TGCGCCAGCAGCCCCCAGGCCTCGGGCCGGGAGACCCAGTACTTC
TRBJ1-1 NA NA TRBV28 CATHPGMNTEAFF TGTGCCACCCATCCAGGGATGAACACTGAAGCTTTCTTT
TRBJ1-2 NA NA TRBV15 CATSRDQGWNYGYTF TGTGCCACCAGCAGAGATCAGGGGTGGAACTATGGCTACACCTTC
TRBJ2-1 NA NA TRBV19 CASSIISAGMSNEQFF TGTGCCAGTAGTATAATTAGTGCAGGGATGAGTAATGAGCAGTTCTTC
TRBJ1-4 NA NA TRBV7-9 CASSLAGPANEKLFF TGTGCCAGCAGCTTAGCAGGTCCGGCTAATGAAAAACTGTTTTTT
TRBJ1-5 NA NA TRBV5-5 CASSLAEGSGNQPQHF TGTGCCAGCAGCTTGGCCGAGGGGTCGGGAAATCAGCCCCAGCATTTT
TRBJ2-3 NA NA TRBV2 CASKSQGGLGGPTDTQYF TGTGCCAGCAAGTCCCAGGGGGGCCTAGGCGGACCAACAGATACGCAGTATTTT
TRBJ1-2 NA once TRBV18 CASSPNSGAGTTSNYGYTF TGTGCCAGCTCACCAAATTCTGGAGCAGGAACTACATCTAACTATGGCTACACCTTC
TRBJ1-5 NA NA TRBV4-1 CASSQGRLRDYRSNQPQHF TGCGCCAGCAGCCAAGGAAGGTTACGGGATTACCGTAGCAATCAGCCCCAGCATTTT
TRBJ1-5 NA many TRBV19 CASTTQGSRPGDQPQHF TGTGCCAGTACTACCCAGGGAAGCCGACCCGGAGATCAGCCCCAGCATTTT
TRBJ1-1 NA NA TRBV29-1 CSVREGGTEAFF TGCAGCGTCCGGGAGGGCGGCACTGAAGCTTTCTTT
TRBJ1-2 TRBD1 NA TRBV7-2 CASSPGGGYGYTF TGTGCCAGCAGCCCAGGGGGAGGCTATGGCTACACCTTC
TRBJ2-7 TRBD2 NA TRBV6-5 CASSYRRGGSYEQYF TGTGCCAGCAGTTACCGGCGGGGGGGCAGTTACGAGCAGTACTTC
TRBJ2-7 NA NA TRBV29-1 CSASTGFGYEQYF TGCAGCGCTTCTACAGGGTTCGGCTACGAGCAGTACTTC
TRBJ1-4 NA NA TRBV6-6 CASSSLRGYHEKLFF TGTGCCAGCAGTTCCCTCAGGGGATATCATGAAAAACTGTTTTTT